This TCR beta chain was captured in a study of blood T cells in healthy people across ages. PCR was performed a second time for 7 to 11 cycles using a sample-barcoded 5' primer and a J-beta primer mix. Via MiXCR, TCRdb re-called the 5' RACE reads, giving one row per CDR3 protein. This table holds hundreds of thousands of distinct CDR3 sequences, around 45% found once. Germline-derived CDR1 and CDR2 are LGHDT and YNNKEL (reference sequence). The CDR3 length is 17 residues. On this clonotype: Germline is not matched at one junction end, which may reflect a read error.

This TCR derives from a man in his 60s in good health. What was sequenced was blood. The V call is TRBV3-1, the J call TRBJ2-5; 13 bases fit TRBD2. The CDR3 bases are TGTGCCAGCGGCCAAGTAGGAGGACTAGCGGGGGAAGAGACCCAGTACTTC. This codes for CASGQVGGLAGEETQYF.